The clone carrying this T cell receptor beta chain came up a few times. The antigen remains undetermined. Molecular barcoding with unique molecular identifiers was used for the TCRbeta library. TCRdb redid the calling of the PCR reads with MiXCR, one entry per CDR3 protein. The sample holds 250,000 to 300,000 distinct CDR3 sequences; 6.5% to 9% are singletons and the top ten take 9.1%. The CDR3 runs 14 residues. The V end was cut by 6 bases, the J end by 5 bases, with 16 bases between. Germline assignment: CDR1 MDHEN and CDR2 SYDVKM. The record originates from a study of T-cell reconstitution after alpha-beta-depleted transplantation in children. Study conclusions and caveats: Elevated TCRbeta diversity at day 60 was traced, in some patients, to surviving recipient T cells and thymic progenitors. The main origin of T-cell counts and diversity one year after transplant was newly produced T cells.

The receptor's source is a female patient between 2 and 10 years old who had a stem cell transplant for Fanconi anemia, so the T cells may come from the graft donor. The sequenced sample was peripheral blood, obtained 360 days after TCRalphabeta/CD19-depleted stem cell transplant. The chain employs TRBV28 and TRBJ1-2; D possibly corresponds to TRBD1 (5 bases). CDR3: CASSPGGSGYGYTF. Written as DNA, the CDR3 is TGTGCCAGCAGCCCCGGGGGTAGTGGGTATGGCTACACCTTC.